The next 21 T cell receptor beta chains were all read from a single sample in a study of blood T cell repertoires in COVID-19. Some clones are missing from TCRdb's copy, which holds only in-frame ones; the method was immunoSEQ multiplex PCR. The repertoire holds approximately 150,000 clones, with over 75% as singletons. The sequenced sample consisted of peripheral blood. The receptors originated from an older woman with active COVID-19.

The chain has TRBV4-2 and TRBJ2-3; no firm D call. The CDR3 contains 16 residues. V was pared by 0 bases and J by 0 bases, with 10 bases between. Germline CDR1 reads LGHNA; CDR2 reads YNFKEQ. DNA for the CDR3: TGTGCCAGCAGCCAAGAGACTGACCTCAGCACAGATACGCAGTATTTT. Translated, it gives CASSQETDLSTDTQYF.

This chain links TRBV4-2 with TRBJ2-1, with D possibly matching TRBD1 (5 bases). The CDR3 runs to 14 residues. V was shortened by 0 bases and J by 6 bases, with 9 bases between the two germline ends. CDR1 is LGHNA and CDR2 is YNFKEQ in the germline V gene. This CDR3 is CASSQELQVNEQFF. For the CDR3, the DNA is TGTGCCAGCAGCCAAGAACTACAGGTCAATGAGCAGTTCTTC.

The V and J genes are TRBV28 and TRBJ2-7, with a possible D match to TRBD2 (7 bases). V was shortened by 8 bases and J by 4 bases, with 18 bases between the two germline ends. Germline V gene sequence: CDR1 MDHEN, CDR2 SYDVKM. The length of the CDR3 is 14 residues. The CDR3 DNA reads TGTGCCAGCGCCCCGGCGGGGGCCGGTTACGAGCAGTACTTC. Its protein product is CASAPAGAGYEQYF.

V usage is TRBV6-5 and J usage is TRBJ1-4, with TRBD1 as a possible D gene (5 bases). The CDR3 contains 15 residues. V lost 0 bases, J lost 8 bases, and 13 bases lay in between. Germline V gene lookup returns CDR1 MNHEY and CDR2 SVGAGI. The CDR3 here is CASSYSGRVGEKLFF. DNA of the CDR3: TGTGCCAGCAGTTACTCGGGCAGGGTGGGCGAAAAACTGTTTTTT.

Concerning this clone: The same CDR3 is also encoded by other DNA sequences in this sample. The chain couples TRBV18 to TRBJ2-5; TRBD1 matches at 9 bases. V shed 3 bases, J shed 4 bases, and the junction held 0 bases outside the gene matches. The CDR3 has 13 amino acids. Germline CDR1 and CDR2: KGHSH and LQKENI. The chain's CDR3 is CASSPGQGETQYF. The CDR3 region has the DNA TGTGCCAGCTCACCGGGACAGGGAGAGACCCAGTACTTC.

This clone was picked up a small number of times. The chain combines TRBV20-1 with TRBJ2-1, with 10 nucleotides matching TRBD1. The V gene end was trimmed by 3 bases and the J gene end by 8 bases; junction bases not matched to a gene: 10. This CDR3 spans 15 amino acids. Germline V CDR1 and CDR2: DFQATT, SNEGSKA (reference sequence). CDR3: CSASRQGQGSDEQFF. The DNA of the CDR3 is TGCAGTGCTAGTCGTCAGGGACAGGGGTCGGATGAGCAGTTCTTC.

The chain combines TRBV28 with TRBJ2-3; D is possibly TRBD2 (5 bases). The germline V and J ends were trimmed by 1 base and 0 bases, with 11 bases remaining between them. The CDR3 has 16 residues. Germline CDR1 and CDR2: MDHEN and SYDVKM. In DNA, the CDR3 is TGTGCCAGCAGTTTATCCCGAGGCGGGAGCACAGATACGCAGTATTTT. Its translation: CASSLSRGGSTDTQYF. Full variable domain (remainder filled in from reference TRBV28 and TRBJ2-3): DVKVTQSSRYLVKRTGEKVFLECVQDMDHENMFWYRQDPGLGLRLIYFSYDVKMKEKGDIPEGYSVSREKKERFSLILESASTNQTSMYLCASSLSRGGSTDTQYFGPGTRLTVL.

The genes are TRBV19 and TRBJ1-4, with D tentatively TRBD1 (6 bases). Per germline, CDR1 LNHDA and CDR2 SQIVND (reference sequence). V was cut by 10 bases and J by 8 bases, with 20 bases left in between. This CDR3 has 14 residues. Written as DNA, the CDR3 is TGTGCCACCTCTTGGGCAGGGGAGAGGGAAAAACTGTTTTTT. This gives the protein CATSWAGEREKLFF.

This sequence joins TRBV9 and TRBJ2-7, with 8 bases fitting TRBD1. The V gene's germline CDR1 is SGDLS and CDR2 YYNGEE. The J segment lost 3 bases and the V segment lost 0 bases, leaving 2 bases of the junction unmatched. The CDR3 spans 14 residues. DNA for the CDR3: TGTGCCAGCAGCGTAGAGGGACAGGTCTACGAGCAGTACTTC. This codes for CASSVEGQVYEQYF.

The chain joins TRBV20-1 to TRBJ1-5; 8 nucleotides align to TRBD1. J lost 6 bases, V lost 3 bases, and 4 bases had no gene match. The CDR3 consists of 13 residues. The germline V gene has CDR1 DFQATT and CDR2 SNEGSKA (reference sequence). The CDR3 loop is CSASGTGGQPQHF. The CDR3 nucleotides read TGCAGTGCTAGTGGGACAGGCGGTCAGCCCCAGCATTTT.

This chain links TRBV2 with TRBJ2-2, with D tentatively TRBD1 (5 bases). From germline, CDR1 is SNHLY and CDR2 FYNNEI. V was pared by 7 bases and J by 0 bases, with 18 bases between. CDR3 length: 17 residues. CDR3 in amino acids: CASIRGWQTANTGELFF. The CDR3, as DNA: TGTGCCAGCATTAGGGGCTGGCAGACAGCGAACACCGGGGAGCTGTTTTTT.

The V and J genes are TRBV4-2 and TRBJ1-4, with D tentatively TRBD1 (5 bases). The V end lost 4 bases, the J end lost 0 bases, and 9 bases lay between the germline ends. CDR1 LGHNA and CDR2 YNFKEQ come from the germline V gene. This CDR3 has 15 residues. The CDR3 bases are TGTGCCAGCAGCCCGGGGGGAGCAACTAATGAAAAACTGTTTTTT. Translation gives CASSPGGATNEKLFF.

The chain carries TRBV6-2 or TRBV6-3 and TRBJ1-2; D gene ambiguous. The V end was cut by 6 bases, the J end by 2 bases, with 13 bases between. CDR3 length equals 14 residues. Per the germline V gene, CDR1 is MNHEY and CDR2 is SVGEGT. CDR3 sequence: CASSPMTGNYGYTF. In nucleotides, the CDR3 is TGTGCCAGCAGCCCGATGACGGGAAACTATGGCTACACCTTC.

This chain uses TRBV9 with TRBJ2-3, with D possibly being TRBD2 (6 bases). The germline V and J ends were trimmed by 0 bases and 0 bases, with 11 bases remaining between them. The CDR3 is made up of 16 amino acids. CDR1 is SGDLS, CDR2 YYNGEE, per germline. CDR3 region: CASSVGVSGSTDTQYF. The DNA of the CDR3 is TGTGCCAGCAGCGTAGGTGTCAGCGGGAGCACAGATACGCAGTATTTT.

The chain uses TRBV5-1 and TRBJ2-1; D unclear. There are 16 residues in the CDR3. Germline V gene sequence: CDR1 SGHRS, CDR2 YFSETQ. V dropped 4 bases and J dropped 6 bases, with 20 bases sitting between them. The CDR3 coding sequence is TGCGCCAGCAGCCTCTTAATAGCCGGCGGTAGCAATGAGCAGTTCTTC. Amino acid sequence: CASSLLIAGGSNEQFF.

The chain uses TRBV5-5 and TRBJ2-2; 12 positions match TRBD2. V gave up 1 base and J gave up 4 bases; unmatched junction bases: 8. Germline-derived CDR1 and CDR2 are SGHKS and YYEKEE (reference sequence). The CDR3 is made up of 18 amino acids. Written as DNA, the CDR3 is TGTGCCAGCAGCTTGTTCAGACTAGCGGGAGATTTCACCGGGGAGCTGTTTTTT. Its protein is CASSLFRLAGDFTGELFF.

The V and J genes are TRBV6-2 or TRBV6-3 and TRBJ1-5; D is possibly TRBD1 (6 bases). Germline lookup yields CDR1 MNHEY and CDR2 SVGEGT. The germline V and J ends were trimmed by 2 bases and 0 bases, with 20 bases remaining between them. There are 19 residues in the CDR3. CDR3 loop: CASSYGFWTEIRSNQPQHF. The CDR3 DNA sequence: TGTGCCAGCAGTTACGGGTTTTGGACAGAAATTCGTAGCAATCAGCCCCAGCATTTT.

The chain joins TRBV19 to TRBJ1-1; D call uncertain. The ends were cut back, 3 bases at V and 4 bases at J, with 9 bases in the middle. CDR1 and CDR2 from the germline V gene are LNHDA and SQIVND (reference sequence). The CDR3 contains 13 residues. The CDR3 loop reads CASSMPRLTEAFF. The CDR3, as DNA: TGTGCCAGTAGTATGCCGAGGCTCACTGAAGCTTTCTTT.

The chain combines TRBV28 with TRBJ1-5; no definite D call. The CDR3 covers 15 residues. The V end was cut by 6 bases, the J end by 0 bases, with 12 bases between. Germline V gene data show CDR1 as MDHEN and CDR2 as SYDVKM. CDR3 amino acids: CASRLRGYSNQPQHF. The CDR3 DNA reads TGTGCCAGCAGACTGAGAGGTTATAGCAATCAGCCCCAGCATTTT.

The genes are TRBV5-5 and TRBJ2-3; 10 nucleotides align to TRBD1. Trimming took 4 bases from V and 5 from J; bases not matched to a gene: 4. The CDR3 covers 14 residues. CDR1 and CDR2 (germline): SGHKS, YYEKEE (reference sequence). CDR3 coding DNA: TGTGCCAGCAGCGAGGGACAGGGGAGAGATACGCAGTATTTT. Translating it yields CASSEGQGRDTQYF.

The chain links TRBV27 to TRBJ2-5; 9 bases fit TRBD2. Per germline, CDR1 MNHEY and CDR2 SMNVEV (reference sequence). This CDR3 is 16 amino acids long. Germline trimming cut 2 bases from V and 4 bases from J; bases unmatched to any gene: 8. Written as DNA, the CDR3 is TGTGCCAGCAGTTTAGGGTCTAGCGGGACATTAGAGACCCAGTACTTC. It encodes CASSLGSSGTLETQYF.